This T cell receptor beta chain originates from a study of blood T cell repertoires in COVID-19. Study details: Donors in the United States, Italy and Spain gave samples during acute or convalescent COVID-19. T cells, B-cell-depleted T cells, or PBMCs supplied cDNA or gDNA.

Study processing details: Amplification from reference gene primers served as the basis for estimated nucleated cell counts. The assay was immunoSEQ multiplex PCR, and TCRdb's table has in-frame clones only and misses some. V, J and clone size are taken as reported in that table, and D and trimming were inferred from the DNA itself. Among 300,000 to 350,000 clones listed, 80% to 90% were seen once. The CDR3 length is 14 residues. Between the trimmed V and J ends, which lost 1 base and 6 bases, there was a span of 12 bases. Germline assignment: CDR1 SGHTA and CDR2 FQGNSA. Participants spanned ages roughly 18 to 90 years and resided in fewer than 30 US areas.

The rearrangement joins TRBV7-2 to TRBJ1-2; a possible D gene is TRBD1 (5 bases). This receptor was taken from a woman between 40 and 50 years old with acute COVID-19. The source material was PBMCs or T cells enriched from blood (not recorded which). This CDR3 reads CASSLVLGEDGYTF. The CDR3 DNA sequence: TGTGCCAGCAGCTTAGTTTTGGGGGAGGATGGCTACACCTTC.